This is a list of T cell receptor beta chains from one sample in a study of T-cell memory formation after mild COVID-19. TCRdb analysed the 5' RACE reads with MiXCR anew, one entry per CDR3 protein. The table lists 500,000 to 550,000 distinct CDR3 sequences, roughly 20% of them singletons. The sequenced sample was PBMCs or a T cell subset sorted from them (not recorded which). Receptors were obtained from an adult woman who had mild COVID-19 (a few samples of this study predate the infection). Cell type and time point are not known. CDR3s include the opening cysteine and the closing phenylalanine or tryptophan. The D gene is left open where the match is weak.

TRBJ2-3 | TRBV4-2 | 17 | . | CASSREVTGSWEDTQYF | TGTGCCAGCAGCCGAGAAGTAACCGGGAGTTGGGAAGATACGCAGTATTTT
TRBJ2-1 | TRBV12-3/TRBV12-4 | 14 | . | CASSRWQGSNEQFF | TGTGCCAGCTCTAGGTGGCAGGGGTCGAATGAGCAGTTCTTC
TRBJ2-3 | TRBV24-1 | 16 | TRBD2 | CATSGPTSGSTDTQYF | TGTGCCACCAGTGGCCCGACTAGCGGTAGCACAGATACGCAGTATTTT
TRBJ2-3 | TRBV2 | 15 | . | CASTKQGSSTDTQYF | TGTGCCAGCACTAAACAGGGATCTAGCACAGATACGCAGTATTTT
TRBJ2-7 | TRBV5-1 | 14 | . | CASSLGARSYEQYF | TGCGCCAGCAGCTTGGGGGCTCGAAGTTACGAGCAGTACTTC
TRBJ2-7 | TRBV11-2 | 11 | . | CASSETSEQYF | TGTGCCAGCAGCGAAACGAGCGAGCAGTACTTC
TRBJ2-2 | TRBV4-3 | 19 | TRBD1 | CASSRFLPGQGAGTGELFF | TGCGCCAGCAGCCGGTTCCTACCGGGACAGGGGGCTGGTACCGGGGAGCTGTTTTTT
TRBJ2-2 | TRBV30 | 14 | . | CAWIGFENTGELFF | TGTGCCTGGATTGGCTTCGAGAACACCGGGGAGCTGTTTTTT
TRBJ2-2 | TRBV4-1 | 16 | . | CASSQGKGSSTGELFF | TGCGCCAGCAGCCAGGGAAAGGGGAGCAGCACCGGGGAGCTGTTTTTT
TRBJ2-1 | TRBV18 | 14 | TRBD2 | CASSPKREGNEQFF | TGTGCCAGCTCACCAAAGCGGGAGGGAAATGAGCAGTTCTTC